The T cell receptor beta chain under discussion was sequenced for a study of graft-versus-host responses after intestinal transplantation. Germline V gene data show CDR1 as MNHEY and CDR2 as SMNVEV (reference sequence). The CDR3 is 15 residues long. V was pared by 0 bases and J by 2 bases, with 11 bases between. Notes on this clone: What it binds is not known.

The method was immunoSEQ multiplex PCR; TCRdb's version includes in-frame clones alone and lacks a portion of them. In the table there are over 65,000 clones, 85% to 95% of which are singletons. The sequencing used unstimulated CD8+ T cells sorted from spleen or lymph node cells, collected before transplant. The genes are TRBV27 and TRBJ2-7; a possible D gene is TRBD1 (6 bases). The sequence derives from a human donor who was the organ donor for an intestinal transplant. The CDR3 DNA follows: TGTGCCAGCAGTTTATCAGGCAGGGGTACCTACGAGCAGTACTTC. This codes for CASSLSGRGTYEQYF.